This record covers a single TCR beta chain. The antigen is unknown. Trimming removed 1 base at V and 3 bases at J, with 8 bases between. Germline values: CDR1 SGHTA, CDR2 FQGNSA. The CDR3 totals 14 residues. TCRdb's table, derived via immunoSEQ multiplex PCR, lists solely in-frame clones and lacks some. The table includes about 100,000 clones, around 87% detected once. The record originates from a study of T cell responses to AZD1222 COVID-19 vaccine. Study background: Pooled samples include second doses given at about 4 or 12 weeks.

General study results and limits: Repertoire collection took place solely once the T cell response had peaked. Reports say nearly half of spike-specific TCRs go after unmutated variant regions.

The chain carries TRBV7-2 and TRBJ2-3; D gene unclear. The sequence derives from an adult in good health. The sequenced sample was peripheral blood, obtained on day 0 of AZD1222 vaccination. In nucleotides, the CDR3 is TGTGCCAGCAGCTTAGATCGGTCGACAGATACGCAGTATTTT. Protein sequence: CASSLDRSTDTQYF.